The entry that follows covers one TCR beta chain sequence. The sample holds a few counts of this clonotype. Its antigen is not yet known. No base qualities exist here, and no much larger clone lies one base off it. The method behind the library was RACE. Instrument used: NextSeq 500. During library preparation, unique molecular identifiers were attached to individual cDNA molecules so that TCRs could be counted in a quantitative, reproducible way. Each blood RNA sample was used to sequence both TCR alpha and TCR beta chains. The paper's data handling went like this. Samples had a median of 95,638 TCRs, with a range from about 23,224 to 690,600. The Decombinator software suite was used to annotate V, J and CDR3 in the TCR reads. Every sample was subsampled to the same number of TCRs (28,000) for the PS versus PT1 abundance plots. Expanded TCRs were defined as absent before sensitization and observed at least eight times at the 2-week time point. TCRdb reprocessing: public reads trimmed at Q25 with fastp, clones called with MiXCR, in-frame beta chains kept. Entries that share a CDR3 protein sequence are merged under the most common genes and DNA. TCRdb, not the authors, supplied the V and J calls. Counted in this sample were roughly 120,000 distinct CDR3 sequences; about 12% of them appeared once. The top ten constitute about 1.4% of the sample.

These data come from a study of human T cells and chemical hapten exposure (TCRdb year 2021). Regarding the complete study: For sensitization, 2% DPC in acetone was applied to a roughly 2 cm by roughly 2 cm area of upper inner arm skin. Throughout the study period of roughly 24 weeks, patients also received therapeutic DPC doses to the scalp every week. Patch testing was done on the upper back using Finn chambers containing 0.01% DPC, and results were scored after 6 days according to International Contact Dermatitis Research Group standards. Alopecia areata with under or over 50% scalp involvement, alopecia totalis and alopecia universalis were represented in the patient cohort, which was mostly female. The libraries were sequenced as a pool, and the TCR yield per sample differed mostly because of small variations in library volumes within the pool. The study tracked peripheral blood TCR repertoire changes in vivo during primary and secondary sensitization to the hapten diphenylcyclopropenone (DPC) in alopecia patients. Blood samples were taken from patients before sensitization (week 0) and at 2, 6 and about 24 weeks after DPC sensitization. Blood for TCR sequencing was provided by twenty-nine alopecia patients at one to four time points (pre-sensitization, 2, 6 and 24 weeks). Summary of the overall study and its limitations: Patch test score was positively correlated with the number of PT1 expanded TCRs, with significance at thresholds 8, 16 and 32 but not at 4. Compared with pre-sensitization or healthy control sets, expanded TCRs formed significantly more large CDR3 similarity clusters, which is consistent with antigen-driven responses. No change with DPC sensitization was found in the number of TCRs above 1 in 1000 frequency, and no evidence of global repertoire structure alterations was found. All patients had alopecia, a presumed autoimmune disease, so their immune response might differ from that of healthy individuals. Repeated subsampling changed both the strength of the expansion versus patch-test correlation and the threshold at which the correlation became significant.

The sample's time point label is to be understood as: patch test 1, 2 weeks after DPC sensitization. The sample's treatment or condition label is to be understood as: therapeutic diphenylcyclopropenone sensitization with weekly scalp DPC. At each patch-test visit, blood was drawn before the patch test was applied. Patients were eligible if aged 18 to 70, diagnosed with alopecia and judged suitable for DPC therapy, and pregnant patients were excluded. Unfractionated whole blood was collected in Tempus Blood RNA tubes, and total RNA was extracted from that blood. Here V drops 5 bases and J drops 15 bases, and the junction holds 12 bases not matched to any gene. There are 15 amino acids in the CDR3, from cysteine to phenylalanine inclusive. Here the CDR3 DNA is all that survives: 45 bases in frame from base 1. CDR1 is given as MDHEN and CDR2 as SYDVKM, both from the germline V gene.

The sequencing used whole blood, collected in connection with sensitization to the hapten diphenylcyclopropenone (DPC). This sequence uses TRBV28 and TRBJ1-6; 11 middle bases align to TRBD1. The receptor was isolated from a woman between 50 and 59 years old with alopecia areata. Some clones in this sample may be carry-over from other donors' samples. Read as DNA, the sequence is TGTGCCAGCAGTCCCAAACCCGGACAGGGGGCGATCCTCCACTTT. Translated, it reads CASSPKPGQGAILHF.